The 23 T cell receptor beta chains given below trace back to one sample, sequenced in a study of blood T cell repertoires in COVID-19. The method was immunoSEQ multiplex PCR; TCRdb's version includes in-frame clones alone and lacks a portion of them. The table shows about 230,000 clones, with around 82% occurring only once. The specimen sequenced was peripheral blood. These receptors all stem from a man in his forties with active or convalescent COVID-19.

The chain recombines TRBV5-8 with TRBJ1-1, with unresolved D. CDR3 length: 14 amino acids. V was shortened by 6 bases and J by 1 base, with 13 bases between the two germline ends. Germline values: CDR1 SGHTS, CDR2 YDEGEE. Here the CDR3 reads CASIPTSGNTEAFF. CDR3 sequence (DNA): TGTGCCAGCATCCCTACCTCAGGGAACACTGAAGCTTTCTTT.

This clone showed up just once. CDR3 sequence: CASSVPGSSTTNEKLFF. The CDR3 bases are TGTGCCAGCAGTGTGCCAGGGTCCTCAACAACTAATGAAAAACTGTTTTTT. V and J are TRBV25-1 and TRBJ1-4; tentatively, D is TRBD1 (5 bases). V lost 4 bases and J 0 bases, leaving 15 bases between the germline ends. The CDR3 sequence is 17 residues long. Germline V lookup: CDR1 MGHDK, CDR2 SYGVNS.

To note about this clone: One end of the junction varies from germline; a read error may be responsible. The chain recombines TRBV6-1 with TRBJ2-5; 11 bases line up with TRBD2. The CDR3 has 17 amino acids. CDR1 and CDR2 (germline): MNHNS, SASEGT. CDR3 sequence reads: CASSDAGTAGTSGPLDF. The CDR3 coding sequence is TGTGCCAGCAGTGATGCCGGGACAGCCGGGACTAGCGGTCCCCTGGACTTC.

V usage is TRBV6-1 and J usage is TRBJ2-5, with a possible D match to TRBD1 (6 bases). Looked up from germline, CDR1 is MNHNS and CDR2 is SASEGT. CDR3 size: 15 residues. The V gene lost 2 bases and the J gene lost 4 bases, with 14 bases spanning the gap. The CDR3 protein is CASSEQGSGRETQYF. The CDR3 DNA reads TGTGCCAGCAGTGAACAGGGGTCAGGGCGAGAGACCCAGTACTTC.

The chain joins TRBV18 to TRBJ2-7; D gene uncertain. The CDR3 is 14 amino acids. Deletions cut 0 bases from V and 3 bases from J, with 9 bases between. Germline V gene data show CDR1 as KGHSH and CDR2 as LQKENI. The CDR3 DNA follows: TGTGCCAGCTCACCACCGCAATCTAACTACGAGCAGTACTTC. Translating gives CASSPPQSNYEQYF.

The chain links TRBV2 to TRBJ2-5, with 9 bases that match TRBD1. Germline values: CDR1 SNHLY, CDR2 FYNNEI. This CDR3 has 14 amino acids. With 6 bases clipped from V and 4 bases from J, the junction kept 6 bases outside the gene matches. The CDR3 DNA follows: TGTGCCAGCAGCTCACAGGGGGCGTCAGAGACCCAGTACTTC. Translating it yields CASSSQGASETQYF.

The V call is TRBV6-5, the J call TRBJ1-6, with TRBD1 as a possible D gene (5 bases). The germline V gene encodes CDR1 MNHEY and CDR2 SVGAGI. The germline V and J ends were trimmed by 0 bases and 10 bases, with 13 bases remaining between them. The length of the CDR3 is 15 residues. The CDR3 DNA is TGTGCCAGCAGTTACTCTCGCAGGGTGGTATCACCCCTCCACTTT. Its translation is CASSYSRRVVSPLHF.

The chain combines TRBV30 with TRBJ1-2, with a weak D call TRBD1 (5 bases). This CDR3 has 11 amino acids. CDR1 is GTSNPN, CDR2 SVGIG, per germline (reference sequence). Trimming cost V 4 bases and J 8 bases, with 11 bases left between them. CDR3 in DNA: TGTGCCTGGAATCGTGGACAAGGCTACACCTTC. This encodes CAWNRGQGYTF.

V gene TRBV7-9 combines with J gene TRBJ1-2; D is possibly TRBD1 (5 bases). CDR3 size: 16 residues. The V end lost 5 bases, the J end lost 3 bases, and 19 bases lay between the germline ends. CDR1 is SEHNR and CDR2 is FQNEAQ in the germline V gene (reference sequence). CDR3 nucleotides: TGTGCCAGCAGCCCGATGGGTTTCGGGGGGGACTATGGCTACACCTTC. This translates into CASSPMGFGGDYGYTF.

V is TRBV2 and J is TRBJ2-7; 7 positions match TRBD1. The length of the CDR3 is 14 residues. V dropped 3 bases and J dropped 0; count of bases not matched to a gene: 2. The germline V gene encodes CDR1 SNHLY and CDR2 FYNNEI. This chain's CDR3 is CASSDWDSSYEQYF. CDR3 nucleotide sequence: TGTGCCAGCAGTGACTGGGACAGCTCCTACGAGCAGTACTTC.

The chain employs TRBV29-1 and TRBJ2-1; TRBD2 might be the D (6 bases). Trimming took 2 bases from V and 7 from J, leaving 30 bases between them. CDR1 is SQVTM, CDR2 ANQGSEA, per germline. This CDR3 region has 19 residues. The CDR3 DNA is TGCAGCGTTGAATTAGCGGACCGCCAGCGGTTCATCGAAGGGAATGAGCAGTTCTTC. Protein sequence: CSVELADRQRFIEGNEQFF.

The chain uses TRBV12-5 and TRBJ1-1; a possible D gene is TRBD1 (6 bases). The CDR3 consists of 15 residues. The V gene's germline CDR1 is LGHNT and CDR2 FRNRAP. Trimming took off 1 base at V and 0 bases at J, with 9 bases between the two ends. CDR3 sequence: CASGLEGVVNTEAFF. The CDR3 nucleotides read TGTGCTAGTGGTTTGGAGGGGGTTGTGAACACTGAAGCTTTCTTT. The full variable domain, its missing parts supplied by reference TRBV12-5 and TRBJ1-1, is DARVTQTPRHKVTEMGQEVTMRCQPILGHNTVFWYRQTMMQGLELLAYFRNRAPLDDSGMPKDRFSAEMPDATLATLKIQPSEPRDSAVYFCASGLEGVVNTEAFFGQGTRLTVV.

The CDR3 sequence is CASSLDRAELFF. The CDR3 nucleotides are TGTGCCAGCAGCTTGGACAGGGCGGAACTGTTTTTT. The rearrangement links TRBV11-3 to TRBJ1-4; the match to TRBD1 covers 8 bases. Germline assignment: CDR1 SGHNT and CDR2 YENEEA. CDR3 length: 12 residues. J lost 12 bases, V lost 3 bases, and 3 bases had no gene match.

In nucleotides, the CDR3 is TGTGCCTGGAGTGAGGACAGGGCTGGCGGGCAGTACTTC. Translating it yields CAWSEDRAGGQYF. V gene TRBV30 combines with J gene TRBJ2-7; the match to TRBD1 covers 8 bases. The ends lost 1 base at V and 9 bases at J; junction bases unmatched: 8. The V gene's germline CDR1 is GTSNPN and CDR2 SVGIG (reference sequence). CDR3 length: 13 amino acids.

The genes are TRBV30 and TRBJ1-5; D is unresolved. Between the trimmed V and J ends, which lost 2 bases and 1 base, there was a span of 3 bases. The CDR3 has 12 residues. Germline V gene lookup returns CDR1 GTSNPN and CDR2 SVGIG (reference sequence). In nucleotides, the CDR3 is TGTGCCTGGAGTCCGAGCAATCAGCCCCAGCATTTT. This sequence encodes CAWSPSNQPQHF.

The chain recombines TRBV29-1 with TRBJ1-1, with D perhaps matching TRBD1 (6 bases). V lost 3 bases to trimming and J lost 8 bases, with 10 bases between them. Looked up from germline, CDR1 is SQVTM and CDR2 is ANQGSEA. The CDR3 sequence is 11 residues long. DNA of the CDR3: TGCAGCGTTGAGGAAGGGACAGAAGCTTTCTTT. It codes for CSVEEGTEAFF.

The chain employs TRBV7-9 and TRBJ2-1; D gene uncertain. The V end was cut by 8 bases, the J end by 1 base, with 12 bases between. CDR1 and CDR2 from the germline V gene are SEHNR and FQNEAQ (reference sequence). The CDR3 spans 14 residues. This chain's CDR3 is CASAVIGSYNEQFF. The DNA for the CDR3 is TGTGCCAGCGCGGTCATCGGGTCCTACAATGAGCAGTTCTTC.

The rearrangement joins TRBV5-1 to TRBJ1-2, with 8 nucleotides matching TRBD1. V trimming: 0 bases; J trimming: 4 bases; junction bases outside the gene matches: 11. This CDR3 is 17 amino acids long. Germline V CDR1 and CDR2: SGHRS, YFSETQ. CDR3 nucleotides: TGCGCCAGCAGCTTGGGACAGGGGACTATGGGTGTCTATGGCTACACCTTC. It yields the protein CASSLGQGTMGVYGYTF. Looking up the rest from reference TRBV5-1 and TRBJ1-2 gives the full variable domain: KAGVTQTPRYLIKTRGQQVTLSCSPISGHRSVSWYQQTPGQGLQFLFEYFSETQRNKGNFPGRFSGRQFSNSRSEMNVSTLELGDSALYLCASSLGQGTMGVYGYTFGSGTRLTVV.

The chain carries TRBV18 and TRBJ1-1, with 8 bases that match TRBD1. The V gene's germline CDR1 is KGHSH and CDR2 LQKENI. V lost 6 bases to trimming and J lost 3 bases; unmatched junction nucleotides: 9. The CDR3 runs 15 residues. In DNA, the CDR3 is TGTGCCAGCTCGCAACTCAGGGGGCGATACACTGAAGCTTTCTTT. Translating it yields CASSQLRGRYTEAFF.

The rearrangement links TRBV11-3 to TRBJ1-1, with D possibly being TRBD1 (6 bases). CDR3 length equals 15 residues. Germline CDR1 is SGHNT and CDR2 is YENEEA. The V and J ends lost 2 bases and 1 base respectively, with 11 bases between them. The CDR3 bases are TGTGCCAGCAGCTTATTCGAGGGACAGAACACTGAAGCTTTCTTT. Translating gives CASSLFEGQNTEAFF.

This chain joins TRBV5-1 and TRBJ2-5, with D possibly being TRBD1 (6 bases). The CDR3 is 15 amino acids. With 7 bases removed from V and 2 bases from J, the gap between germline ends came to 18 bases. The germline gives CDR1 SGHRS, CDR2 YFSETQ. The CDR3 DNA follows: TGCGCCAGCGAGGTGGGGGCGACGCTTCAAGAGACCCAGTACTTC. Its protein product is CASEVGATLQETQYF.

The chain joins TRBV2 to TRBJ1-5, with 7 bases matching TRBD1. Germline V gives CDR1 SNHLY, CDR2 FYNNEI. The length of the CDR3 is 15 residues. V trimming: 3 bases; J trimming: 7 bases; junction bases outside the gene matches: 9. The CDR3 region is CASSDRTGGGQPQHF. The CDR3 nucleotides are TGTGCCAGCAGTGACAGGACAGGCGGCGGGCAGCCCCAGCATTTT.

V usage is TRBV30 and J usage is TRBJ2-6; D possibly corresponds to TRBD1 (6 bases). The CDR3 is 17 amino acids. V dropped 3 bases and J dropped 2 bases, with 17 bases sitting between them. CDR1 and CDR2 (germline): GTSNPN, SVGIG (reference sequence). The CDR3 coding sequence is TGTGCCTGGAGCCGGCAGGGGATGTGGGCTGGGGCCAACGTCCTGACTTTC. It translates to CAWSRQGMWAGANVLTF.